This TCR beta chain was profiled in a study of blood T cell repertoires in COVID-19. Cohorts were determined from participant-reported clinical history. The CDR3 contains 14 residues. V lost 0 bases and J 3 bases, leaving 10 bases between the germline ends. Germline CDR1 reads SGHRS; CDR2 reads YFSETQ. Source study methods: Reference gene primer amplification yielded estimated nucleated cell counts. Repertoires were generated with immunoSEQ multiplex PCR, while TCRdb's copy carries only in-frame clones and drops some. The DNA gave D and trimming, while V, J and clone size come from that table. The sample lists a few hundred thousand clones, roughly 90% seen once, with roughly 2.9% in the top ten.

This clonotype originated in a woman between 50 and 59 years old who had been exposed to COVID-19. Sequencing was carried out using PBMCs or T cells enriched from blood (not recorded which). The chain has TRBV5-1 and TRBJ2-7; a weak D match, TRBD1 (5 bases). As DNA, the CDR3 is TGCGCCAGCAGCTTGGAACAGGAAATCTACGAGCAGTACTTC. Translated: CASSLEQEIYEQYF.